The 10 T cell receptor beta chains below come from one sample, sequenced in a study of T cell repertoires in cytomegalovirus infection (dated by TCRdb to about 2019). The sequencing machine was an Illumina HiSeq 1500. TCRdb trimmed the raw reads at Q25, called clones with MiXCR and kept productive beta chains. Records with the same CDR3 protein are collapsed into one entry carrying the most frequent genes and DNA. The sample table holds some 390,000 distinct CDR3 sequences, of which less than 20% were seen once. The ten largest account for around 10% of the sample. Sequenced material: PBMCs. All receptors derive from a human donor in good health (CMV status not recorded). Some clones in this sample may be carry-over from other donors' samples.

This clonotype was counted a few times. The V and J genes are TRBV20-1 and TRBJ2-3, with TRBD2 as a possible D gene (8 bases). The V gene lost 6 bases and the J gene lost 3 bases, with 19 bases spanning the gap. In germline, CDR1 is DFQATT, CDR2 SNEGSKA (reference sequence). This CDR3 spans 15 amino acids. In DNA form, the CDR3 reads TGCAGTGCACCAAGGGGGCGGGAGGCAACAGATACGCAGTATTTT. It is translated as CSAPRGREATDTQYF.

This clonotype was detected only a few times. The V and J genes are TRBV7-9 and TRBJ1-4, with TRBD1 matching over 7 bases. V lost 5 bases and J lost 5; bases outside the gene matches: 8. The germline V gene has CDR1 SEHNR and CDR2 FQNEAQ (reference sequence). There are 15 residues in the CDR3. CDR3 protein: CASSKDRVPNEKLFF. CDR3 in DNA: TGTGCCAGCAGCAAAGACAGGGTACCCAATGAAAAACTGTTTTTT.

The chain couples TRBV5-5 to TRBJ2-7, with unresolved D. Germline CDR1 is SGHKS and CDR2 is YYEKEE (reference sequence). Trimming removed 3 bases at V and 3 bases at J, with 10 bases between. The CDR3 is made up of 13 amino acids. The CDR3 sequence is CASSYRENYEQYF. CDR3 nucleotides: TGTGCCAGCAGCTACCGTGAAAACTACGAGCAGTACTTC.

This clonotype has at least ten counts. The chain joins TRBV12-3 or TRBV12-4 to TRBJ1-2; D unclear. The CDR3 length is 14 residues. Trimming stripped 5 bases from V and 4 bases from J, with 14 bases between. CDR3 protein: CASSLAGLSYGYTF. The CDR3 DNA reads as TGTGCCAGCAGTCTCGCCGGCCTAAGCTATGGCTACACCTTC.

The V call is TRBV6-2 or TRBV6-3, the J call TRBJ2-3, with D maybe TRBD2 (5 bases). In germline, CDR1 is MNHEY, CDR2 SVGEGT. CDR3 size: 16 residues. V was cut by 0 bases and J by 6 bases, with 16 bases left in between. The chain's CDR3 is CASSYSRRRGMDTQYF. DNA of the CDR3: TGTGCCAGCAGTTACTCTCGACGGAGAGGGATGGATACGCAGTATTTT.

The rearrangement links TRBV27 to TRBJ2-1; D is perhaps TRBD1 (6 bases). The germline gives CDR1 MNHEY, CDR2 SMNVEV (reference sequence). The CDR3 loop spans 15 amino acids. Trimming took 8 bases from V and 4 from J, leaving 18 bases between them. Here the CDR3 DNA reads TGTGCCAGCTCCCTTGGAGGACAGATTTACAATGAGCAGTTCTTC. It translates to CASSLGGQIYNEQFF.

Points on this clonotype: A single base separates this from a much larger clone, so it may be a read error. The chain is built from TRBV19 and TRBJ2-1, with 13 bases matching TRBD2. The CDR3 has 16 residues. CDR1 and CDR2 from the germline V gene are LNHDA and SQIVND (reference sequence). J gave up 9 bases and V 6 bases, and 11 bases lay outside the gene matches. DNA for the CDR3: TGTGCCAGTAGAAACTCCGGGACTAGCGGGAAGGGTGAGCAGTTCTTC. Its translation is CASRNSGTSGKGEQFF.

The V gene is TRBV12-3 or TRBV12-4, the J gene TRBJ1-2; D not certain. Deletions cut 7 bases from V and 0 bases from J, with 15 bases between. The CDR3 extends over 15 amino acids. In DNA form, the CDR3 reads TGTGCCAGCACCCCCTCGGGGTCTGCTAACTATGGCTACACCTTC. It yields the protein CASTPSGSANYGYTF.

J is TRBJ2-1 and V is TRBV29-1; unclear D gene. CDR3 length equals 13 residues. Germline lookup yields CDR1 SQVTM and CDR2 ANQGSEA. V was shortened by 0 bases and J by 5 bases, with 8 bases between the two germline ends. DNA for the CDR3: TGCAGCGTTGAAGAGTGGGCAGACAATGAGCAGTTCTTC. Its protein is CSVEEWADNEQFF.

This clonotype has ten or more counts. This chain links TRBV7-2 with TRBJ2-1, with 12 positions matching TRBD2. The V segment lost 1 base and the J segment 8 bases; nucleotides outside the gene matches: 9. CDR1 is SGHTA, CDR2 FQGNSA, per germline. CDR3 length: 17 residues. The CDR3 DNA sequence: TGTGCCAGCAGCTTAGGATTACTAGCGGGGGGAGGCGATGAGCAGTTCTTC. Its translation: CASSLGLLAGGGDEQFF. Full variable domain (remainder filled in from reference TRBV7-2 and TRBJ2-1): GAGVSQSPSNKVTEKGKDVELRCDPISGHTALYWYRQSLGQGLEFLIYFQGNSAPDKSGLPSDRFSAERTGGSVSTLTIQRTQQEDSAVYLCASSLGLLAGGGDEQFFGPGTRLTVL.